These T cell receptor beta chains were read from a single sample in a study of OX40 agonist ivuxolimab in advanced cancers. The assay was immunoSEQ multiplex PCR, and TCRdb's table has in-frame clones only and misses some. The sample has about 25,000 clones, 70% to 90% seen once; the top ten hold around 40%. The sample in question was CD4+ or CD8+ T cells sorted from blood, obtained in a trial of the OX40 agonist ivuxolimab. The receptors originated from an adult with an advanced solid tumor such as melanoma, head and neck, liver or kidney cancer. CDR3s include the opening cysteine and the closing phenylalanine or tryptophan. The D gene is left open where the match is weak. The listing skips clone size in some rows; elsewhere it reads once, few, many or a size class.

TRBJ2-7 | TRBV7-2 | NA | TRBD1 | TGTGCCAGCAGTTTGCGACAGGGGGGAACCTACGAGCAGTACTTC | CASSLRQGGTYEQYF
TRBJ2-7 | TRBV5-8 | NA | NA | TGTGCCAGCAGCACTGGGAGCTACGAGCAGTACTTC | CASSTGSYEQYF
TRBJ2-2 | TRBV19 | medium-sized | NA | TGTGCCAGTCAGGGGTCCGGGGAGCTGTTTTTT | CASQGSGELFF
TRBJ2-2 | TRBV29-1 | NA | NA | TGCAGCGTTGAAATGTACGGGAGTGGCACCGGGGAGCTGTTTTTT | CSVEMYGSGTGELFF
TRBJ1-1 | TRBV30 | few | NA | TGTGCCTGGAGTCCGGTTGCCACTGAAGCTTTCTTT | CAWSPVATEAFF
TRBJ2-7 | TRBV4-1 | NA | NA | TGCGCCAGCAGCCAGACACAGGGCTACGAGCAGTACTTC | CASSQTQGYEQYF
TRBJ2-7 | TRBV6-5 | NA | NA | TGTGCCAGCAGTTACTCGTACGGCGAGATCAACGAGCAGTACTTC | CASSYSYGEINEQYF
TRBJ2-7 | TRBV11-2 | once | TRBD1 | TGTGCCAGCAGCTCGCCTCGGGACAGGGTCGGGTACGAGCAGTACTTC | CASSSPRDRVGYEQYF
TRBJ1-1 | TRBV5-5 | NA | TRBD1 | TGTGCCAGCAGCTACAGGGGGACGATGAACACTGAAGCTTTCTTT | CASSYRGTMNTEAFF
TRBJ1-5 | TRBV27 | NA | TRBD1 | TGTGCCAGCAGGGGGGACAGTTTGGGGAGCAATCAGCCCCAGCATTTT | CASRGDSLGSNQPQHF
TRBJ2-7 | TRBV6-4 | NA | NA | TGTGCCAGCAGTTACTCTGTCGGGGGTCTTGACGAGCAGTACTTC | CASSYSVGGLDEQYF
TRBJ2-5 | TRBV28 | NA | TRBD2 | TGTGCCAGCAGTTTGACTAGCGGGAGGGCAATAGGGCAAGAGACCCAGTACTTC | CASSLTSGRAIGQETQYF
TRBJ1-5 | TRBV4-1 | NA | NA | TGCGCCAGCAGCCAAGATGCGGCGGGGGCTCGGCAGCCCCAGCATTTT | CASSQDAAGARQPQHF
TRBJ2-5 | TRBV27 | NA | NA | TGTGCCAGCAGGAGACAGTCGTTGTCGGATGGATTAGGGACCCAGTACTTC | CASRRQSLSDGLGTQYF
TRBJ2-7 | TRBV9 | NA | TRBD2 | TGTGCCAGCAGCTCCCCTGGGACTAGCGGGAACGGCGAGCAGTACTTC | CASSSPGTSGNGEQYF
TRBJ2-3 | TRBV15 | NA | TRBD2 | TGTGCCACCAGCAGGGGCGCGGGGGGCACAGATACGCAGTATTTT | CATSRGAGGTDTQYF
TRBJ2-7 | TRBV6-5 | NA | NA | TGTGCCAGCAGCCCCGACGGGTACGAGCAGTACTTC | CASSPDGYEQYF
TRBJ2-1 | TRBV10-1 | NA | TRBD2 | TGCGCCAGCAGTCTCACCGGGACTAGATTCGACAATGAGCAGTTCTTC | CASSLTGTRFDNEQFF
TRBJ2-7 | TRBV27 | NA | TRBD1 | TGTGCCAGCAGTCACGGACAGGGCTACGAGCAGTACTTC | CASSHGQGYEQYF
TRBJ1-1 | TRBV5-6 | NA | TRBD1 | TGTGCCAGCTCCTCAGGGGGCAGTCCTGAAGCTTTCTTT | CASSSGGSPEAFF
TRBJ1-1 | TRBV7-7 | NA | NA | TGTGCTAGCAGCTTAGCAGGGGTGACCACTGAAGCTTTCTTT | CASSLAGVTTEAFF
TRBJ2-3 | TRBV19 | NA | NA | TGTGCCAGTAGTATTGGGGGGACAGATACGCAGTATTTT | CASSIGGTDTQYF
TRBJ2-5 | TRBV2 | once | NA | TGTGCCAGCAGTGAGGGCCAGTTCGTAGAGACCCAGTACTTC | CASSEGQFVETQYF
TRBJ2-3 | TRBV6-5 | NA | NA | TGTGCCAGCAGTCCCGGCAGGGACGGAGATACGCAGTATTTT | CASSPGRDGDTQYF
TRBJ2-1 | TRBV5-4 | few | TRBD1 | TGTGCCAGCAGCGATAGTCTGGGACAGGGATACAATGAGCAGTTCTTC | CASSDSLGQGYNEQFF
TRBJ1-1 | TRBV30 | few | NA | TGTGCCTGGAGTGGGGGGGCGAATGCTGAAGCTTTCTTT | CAWSGGANAEAFF
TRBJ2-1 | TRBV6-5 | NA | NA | TGTGCCAGCAGCAACAGGGCGCCGAATGAGCAGTTCTTC | CASSNRAPNEQFF
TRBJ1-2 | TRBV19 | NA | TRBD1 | TGTGCCAGTAGTATTGACAGGGTGGATGGCTACACCTTC | CASSIDRVDGYTF
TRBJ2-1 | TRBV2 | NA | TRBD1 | TGTGCCAGCAGTCTAACAGGGGGGAATGAGCAGTTCTTC | CASSLTGGNEQFF
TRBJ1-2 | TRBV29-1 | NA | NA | TGCAGCGTTGAAGACCCCCACTCGAAGGAGGAGGATGGCTACACCTTC | CSVEDPHSKEEDGYTF